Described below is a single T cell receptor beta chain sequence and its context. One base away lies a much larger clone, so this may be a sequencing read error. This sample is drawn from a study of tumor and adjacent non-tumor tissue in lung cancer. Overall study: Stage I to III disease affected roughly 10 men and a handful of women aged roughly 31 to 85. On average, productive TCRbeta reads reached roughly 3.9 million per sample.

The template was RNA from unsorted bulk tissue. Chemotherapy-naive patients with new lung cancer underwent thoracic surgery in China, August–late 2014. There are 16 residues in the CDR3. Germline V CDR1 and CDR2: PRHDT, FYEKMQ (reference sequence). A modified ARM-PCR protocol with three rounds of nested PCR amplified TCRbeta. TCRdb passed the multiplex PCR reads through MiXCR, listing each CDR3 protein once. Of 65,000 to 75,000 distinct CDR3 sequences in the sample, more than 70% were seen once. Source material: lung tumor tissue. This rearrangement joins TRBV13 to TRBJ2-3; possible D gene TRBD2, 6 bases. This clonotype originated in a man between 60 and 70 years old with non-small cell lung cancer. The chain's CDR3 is CARSLGSSRGSDTQYF. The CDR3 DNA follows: TGTGCCAGGAGCTTAGGATCATCCCGGGGGTCAGATACGCAGTATTTT.